This passage covers 10 T cell receptor beta chains from one sample sequenced in a study of vaccination effects on CD4 cells after COVID-19. For these TCRs, the target antigens are not known. Antigen-specific CD4+ T cell clonotypes were called by their expansion after viral peptide-pool culture in ViraFEST. An approximately nine-day culture period preceded the isolation of CD4+ T cells. Vaccine recipients had no previous SARS-CoV-2 infection; their nucleocapsid antibodies were negative. The table came from immunoSEQ multiplex PCR; TCRdb's copy has only in-frame clones and leaves some out. Here the sample spans roughly 35,000 clones, roughly 66% being singletons. The source material was CD4+ T cells from PBMCs cultured with HCoV-OC43 spike peptides, sampled before COVID-19 vaccination. Regarding subset: HCoV-OC43 spike overlapping peptide pool stimulation. Every receptor here comes from a human donor who received a COVID-19 vaccine.

The V and J genes are TRBV28 and TRBJ1-4; D gene uncertain. Germline V gene sequence: CDR1 MDHEN, CDR2 SYDVKM. V lost 3 bases, J lost 0 bases, and 8 bases lay in between. CDR3 size: 15 residues. CDR3 nucleotide sequence: TGTGCCAGCAGTTTGGACCAAGCAACTAATGAAAAACTGTTTTTT. Translated, it gives CASSLDQATNEKLFF.

The rearrangement joins TRBV6-1 to TRBJ2-6; D is undetermined. Trimming pared 2 bases from V and 0 bases from J, leaving 14 bases between. CDR1 and CDR2 (germline): MNHNS, SASEGT. The CDR3 extends over 18 amino acids. CDR3 nucleotides: TGTGCCAGCAGTGAACCAGACACCCCTAGCTCTGGGGCCAACGTCCTGACTTTC. Encoded protein: CASSEPDTPSSGANVLTF.

This clone was observed a single time. This chain connects TRBV2 to TRBJ2-1; 13 nucleotides align to TRBD2. The CDR3 runs to 18 residues. V lost 5 bases and J lost 2; bases outside the gene matches: 9. Germline CDR1 reads SNHLY; CDR2 reads FYNNEI. Written as DNA, the CDR3 is TGTGCCAGCAGTATCCGGGGACTAGCGGGATCCACCTACAATGAGCAGTTCTTC. Amino acid sequence: CASSIRGLAGSTYNEQFF.

This clone was seen at least ten times. The chain carries TRBV3-1 (or the pseudogene TRBV3-2) and TRBJ1-2; D call uncertain. There are 13 residues in the CDR3. The V end lost 2 bases, the J end lost 8 bases, and 12 bases lay between the germline ends. From germline, CDR1 is LGHDT and CDR2 YNNKEL (reference sequence). CDR3 amino acids: CASSQRTDGGYTF. The CDR3 DNA is TGTGCCAGCAGCCAACGGACTGACGGCGGCTACACCTTC.

CDR3 in DNA: TGCGCCAGCAGCCTAGGCAGGGGATCAGTCAACGAGCAGTACTTC. Protein: CASSLGRGSVNEQYF. V is TRBV5-1 and J is TRBJ2-7, with D possibly matching TRBD1 (6 bases). V was pared by 4 bases and J by 5 bases, with 19 bases between. Germline CDR1 reads SGHRS; CDR2 reads YFSETQ. The CDR3 runs to 15 residues. Together with reference TRBV5-1 and TRBJ2-7, the CDR3 gives the full variable domain: KAGVTQTPRYLIKTRGQQVTLSCSPISGHRSVSWYQQTPGQGLQFLFEYFSETQRNKGNFPGRFSGRQFSNSRSEMNVSTLELGDSALYLCASSLGRGSVNEQYFGPGTRLTVT.

The J gene is TRBJ1-1, the V gene TRBV3-1 (or the pseudogene TRBV3-2); D is uncertain. CDR1 is LGHDT, CDR2 YNNKEL, per germline (reference sequence). The CDR3 consists of 15 residues. Trimming removed 0 bases from V and 0 bases from J, with 8 bases in between. This CDR3 reads CASSQDLGMNTEAFF. In DNA, the CDR3 is TGTGCCAGCAGCCAAGATTTGGGAATGAACACTGAAGCTTTCTTT.

The V and J genes are TRBV10-3 and TRBJ1-3; D possibly corresponds to TRBD1 (5 bases). The germline V gene has CDR1 ENHRY and CDR2 SYGVKD. V shed 0 bases and J shed 4 bases, with 13 bases lying between them. This CDR3 is built from 16 residues. CDR3 loop: CAISESKGASGNTIYF. The CDR3, as DNA: TGTGCCATCAGTGAGTCGAAAGGGGCATCGGGAAACACCATATATTTT.

In its sample, this clone was seen a few times. The chain uses TRBV7-8 and TRBJ1-3, with 9 bases fitting TRBD1. V dropped 3 bases and J dropped 4; count of bases not matched to a gene: 13. The CDR3 extends over 18 amino acids. Germline V gene lookup returns CDR1 SGHVS and CDR2 FQNEAQ. The CDR3: CASSFQGQGLNQGNTIYF. DNA for the CDR3: TGTGCCAGCAGCTTCCAGGGACAGGGCTTAAACCAAGGAAACACCATATATTTT.

The rearrangement links TRBV27 to TRBJ1-1, with D unclear. The CDR3 consists of 14 residues. V was trimmed by 7 bases and J by 1 base, leaving 13 bases between them. Germline CDR1 is MNHEY and CDR2 is SMNVEV (reference sequence). CDR3 coding DNA: TGTGCCAGCACCCCAACCCCAGGGAACACTGAAGCTTTCTTT. The encoded protein is CASTPTPGNTEAFF.

The chain recombines TRBV18 with TRBJ2-2, with 7 positions matching TRBD2. Germline CDR1 and CDR2: KGHSH and LQKENI. V was pared by 2 bases and J by 1 base, with 4 bases of the junction left unmatched. This CDR3 spans 16 amino acids. CDR3 sequence reads: CASSPAGEGNTGELFF. In nucleotides, the CDR3 is TGTGCCAGCTCACCAGCGGGAGAGGGGAACACCGGGGAGCTGTTTTTT.